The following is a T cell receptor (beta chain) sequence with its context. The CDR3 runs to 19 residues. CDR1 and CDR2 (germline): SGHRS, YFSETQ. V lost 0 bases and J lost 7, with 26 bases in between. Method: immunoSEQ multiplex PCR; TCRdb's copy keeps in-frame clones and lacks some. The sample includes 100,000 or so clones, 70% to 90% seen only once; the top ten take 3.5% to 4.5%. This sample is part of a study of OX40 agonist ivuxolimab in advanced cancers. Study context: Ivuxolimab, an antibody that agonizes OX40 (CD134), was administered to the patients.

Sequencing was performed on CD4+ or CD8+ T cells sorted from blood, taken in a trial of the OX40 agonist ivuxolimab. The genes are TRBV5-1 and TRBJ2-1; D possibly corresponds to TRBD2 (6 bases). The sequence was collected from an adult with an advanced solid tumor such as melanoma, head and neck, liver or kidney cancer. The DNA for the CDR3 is TGCGCCAGCAGCTTGGCCGTTAGGACGGTTTCGTTCGGGAGAAATGAGCAGTTCTTC. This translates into CASSLAVRTVSFGRNEQFF.